This T cell receptor beta chain was identified during a study of T-cell reconstitution after alpha-beta-depleted transplantation in children (dated by TCRdb to the mid-2010s). At the level of the whole study: Using TCR repertoire profiling, the study followed T-cell immune reconstitution in a quantitative way in children after TCRalphabeta/CD19-depleted allogeneic hematopoietic cell transplantation. Points the paper makes about the study in general: The high TCRbeta diversity at day 60 in some patients was ascribed to recipient T cells and intrathymic progenitors that had survived conditioning. Apparently early alphabetaT-cell count recovery about two months after transplant reportedly relied on only several hundred rapidly expanded clones derived from non-depleted graft cells. The frequencies of hyperexpanded clones fell over the following months, and after one year, T-cell counts and TCRbeta diversity were mostly attributed to newly produced T cells.

Libraries were constructed by PCR. The data were produced on an Illumina HiSeq 2500. TCR libraries were prepared with molecular barcoding, using unique molecular identifiers to normalize TCRbeta repertoire quantification. TCRdb's own reprocessing of the public reads used fastp at Q25 and MiXCR and kept productive beta chains. For every CDR3 protein sequence, its rows merge into one entry that carries the most common genes and DNA. The sample contains 440,000 or so distinct CDR3 sequences, over 40% of them found a single time. The ten largest account for 25% to 30% of the sample. To note about this clonotype: What this receptor recognizes is not known. No base-level quality is on record; no much larger clone is a single base apart.

The treatment or condition tag for this specimen amounts to: allogeneic hematopoietic cell transplantation with graft depleted of TCRalphabeta T cells and CD19 B cells. Transplant recipients were children who received TCRalphabeta/CD19-depleted allogeneic hematopoietic cell grafts. The sample in question was PBMCs, obtained before TCRalphabeta/CD19-depleted stem cell transplant. The clonotype originates from a girl aged 2 to 9 with aplastic anemia, due to receive a stem cell transplant.

For the CDR3, the sequence is CASSTTSMETQYF. The DNA sequence is as follows: TGTGCCAGCAGCACAACTAGCATGGAGACCCAGTACTTC. The rearrangement joined TRBV7-9 to TRBJ2-5; perhaps TRBD2 is the D gene, with 6 bases matching. The germline V gene (reference sequence) supplies CDR1 SEHNR and CDR2 FQNEAQ. V is pared back by 5 bases and J by 5 bases, with 12 bases lying between the germline termini. The CDR3 numbers 13 residues from cysteine through phenylalanine. Just the 39-base CDR3 DNA is kept, in frame starting at base 1.